A single sample gave rise to the 27 T cell receptor beta chains below, sequenced in a study of blood T cell repertoires in COVID-19. Here immunoSEQ multiplex PCR was the method, and the copy in TCRdb shows in-frame clones only, minus some. Here the sample spans more than 200,000 clones, more than 75% being singletons. Sequenced material: peripheral blood. The source is a woman aged 60-75 years with COVID-19, enrolled during active disease.

The chain's CDR3 is CASGFQLQGGSVTYYGYTF. As DNA, the CDR3 is TGTGCTAGTGGCTTCCAATTACAGGGGGGGTCCGTCACGTACTATGGCTACACCTTC. V gene TRBV12-5 combines with J gene TRBJ1-2; 8 bases line up with TRBD1. V was pared by 6 bases and J by 3 bases, with 21 bases of the junction left unmatched. The CDR3 sequence is 19 residues long. Germline assignment: CDR1 LGHNT and CDR2 FRNRAP.

V is TRBV4-1 and J is TRBJ1-6; 9 bases line up with TRBD1. Trimming cost V 4 bases and J 7 bases; bases outside gene matches: 5. The CDR3 has 15 residues. Germline-derived CDR1 and CDR2 are MGHRA and YSYEKL. CDR3: CASSLVGTGNSPLHF. The DNA for the CDR3 is TGCGCCAGCAGCCTTGTCGGGACAGGGAATTCACCCCTCCACTTT.

The chain employs TRBV30 and TRBJ2-7; 7 bases align to TRBD1. Germline-derived CDR1 and CDR2 are GTSNPN and SVGIG (reference sequence). The V segment lost 4 bases and the J segment 2 bases; nucleotides outside the gene matches: 2. The CDR3 runs 12 residues. The CDR3 DNA reads as TGTGCCTGGAACGGACAGGCCTACGAGCAGTACTTC. This translates into CAWNGQAYEQYF.

The CDR3, as DNA: TGTGCCAGCAGCCGCCGCGGGGGCGCGGGGGAGCAGTACTTC. Translation: CASSRRGGAGEQYF. V is TRBV11-3 and J is TRBJ2-7, with D tentatively TRBD2 (7 bases). Germline V lookup: CDR1 SGHNT, CDR2 YENEEA. The ends were cut back, 5 bases at V and 7 bases at J, with 18 bases in the middle. The CDR3 consists of 14 residues.

The CDR3 sequence is CASSLDVVSDTQYF. DNA of the CDR3: TGTGCCAGCAGCTTAGATGTCGTGTCAGATACGCAGTATTTT. This sequence joins TRBV7-2 and TRBJ2-3; D is ambiguous. The CDR3 is 14 amino acids. CDR1 SGHTA and CDR2 FQGNSA come from the germline V gene. Trimming removed 1 base at V and 4 bases at J, with 9 bases between.

This chain connects TRBV11-2 to TRBJ2-2; the match to TRBD1 covers 9 bases. The CDR3 sequence is 16 residues long. V shed 7 bases and J 3 bases; nucleotides not matched to a gene: 9. From germline, CDR1 is SGHAT and CDR2 FQNNGV. The CDR3 sequence is CASTRQGGGDTGELFF. CDR3 in DNA: TGTGCCAGCACCCGACAGGGGGGCGGCGACACCGGGGAGCTGTTTTTT.

This sequence joins TRBV3-1 (or the pseudogene TRBV3-2) and TRBJ1-1; D call uncertain. The CDR3 is 13 amino acids. The V end lost 5 bases, the J end lost 5 bases, and 12 bases lay between the germline ends. Germline values: CDR1 LGHDT, CDR2 YNNKEL (reference sequence). The CDR3 spells CASSSRPGTEAFF. CDR3 coding DNA: TGTGCCAGCAGCTCACGTCCGGGAACTGAAGCTTTCTTT.

This chain joins TRBV6-6 and TRBJ1-2; 7 nucleotides line up with TRBD1. This CDR3 has 13 residues. V lost 2 bases to trimming and J lost 4 bases; unmatched junction nucleotides: 1. Germline V gene data show CDR1 as MNHNY and CDR2 as SVGAGI (reference sequence). The CDR3 DNA follows: TGTGCCAGCAGTTACGGGGACAGCTATGGCTACACCTTC. Translating gives CASSYGDSYGYTF.

The chain carries TRBV28 and TRBJ1-1; 8 bases are a match to TRBD1. CDR3 size: 15 residues. Germline trimming cut 6 bases from V and 1 base from J; bases unmatched to any gene: 7. Germline values: CDR1 MDHEN, CDR2 SYDVKM. The CDR3 loop reads CASRLLGTGNTEAFF. The CDR3 nucleotides read TGTGCCAGCAGACTTCTTGGGACAGGGAACACTGAAGCTTTCTTT.

The chain couples TRBV13 to TRBJ2-3, with 9 positions matching TRBD2. Germline assignment: CDR1 PRHDT and CDR2 FYEKMQ (reference sequence). The CDR3 runs 17 residues. V gave up 1 base and J gave up 2 bases; unmatched junction bases: 7. CDR3 loop: CASSLDSSGTITDTQYF. The CDR3, as DNA: TGTGCCAGCAGCTTAGATTCTAGCGGGACGATCACAGATACGCAGTATTTT. Together with reference TRBV13 and TRBJ2-3, the CDR3 gives the full variable domain: AAGVIQSPRHLIKEKRETATLKCYPIPRHDTVYWYQQGPGQDPQFLISFYEKMQSDKGSIPDRFSAQQFSDYHSELNMSSLELGDSALYFCASSLDSSGTITDTQYFGPGTRLTVL.

This clone was observed once. Here the CDR3 DNA reads TGTGCCAGCTCACCCCAATTGTCCAGCGGGAGGGCCGTGGGGTACAATGAGCAGTTCTTC. As protein: CASSPQLSSGRAVGYNEQFF. The V gene is TRBV18, the J gene TRBJ2-1, with 10 bases matching TRBD2. The junction had 18 bases not matched to a gene; V was cut back by 3 bases and J by 4 bases. The CDR3 loop spans 20 amino acids. CDR1 is KGHSH, CDR2 LQKENI, per germline.

The V and J genes are TRBV30 and TRBJ1-1; 7 bases map to TRBD1. The CDR3 has 12 residues. Germline trimming cut 5 bases from V and 3 bases from J; bases unmatched to any gene: 3. CDR1 is GTSNPN, CDR2 SVGIG, per germline (reference sequence). The DNA for the CDR3 is TGTGCCTGGTTCGACAGGGACACTGAAGCTTTCTTT. This encodes CAWFDRDTEAFF.

This chain connects TRBV25-1 to TRBJ1-6; D remains ambiguous. Trimming left V 2 bases short and J 8 bases short, with 10 bases between. Germline lookup yields CDR1 MGHDK and CDR2 SYGVNS. This CDR3 is 14 amino acids long. The CDR3 here is CASSETTRDSPLHF. CDR3 DNA: TGTGCCAGCAGTGAAACGACGAGGGATTCACCCCTCCACTTT.

The genes are TRBV3-1 (or the pseudogene TRBV3-2) and TRBJ1-4; TRBD1 agrees at 7 bases. Germline V gene sequence: CDR1 LGHDT, CDR2 YNNKEL (reference sequence). V shed 5 bases and J 7 bases; nucleotides not matched to a gene: 10. This CDR3 region has 15 residues. The CDR3 DNA is TGTGCCAGCAGCTGGACCAGACAGGGACGTGAAAAACTGTTTTTT. It translates to CASSWTRQGREKLFF.

The gene calls are TRBV5-1 and TRBJ2-7; 9 positions agree with TRBD1. V lost 4 bases to trimming and J lost 2 bases; unmatched junction nucleotides: 7. The CDR3 length is 15 residues. Germline V gives CDR1 SGHRS, CDR2 YFSETQ. The CDR3, as DNA: TGCGCCAGCAGCCCCCGGACAGGGGATGCCTACGAGCAGTACTTC. Translating it yields CASSPRTGDAYEQYF.

This clone was found a few times. The chain recombines TRBV18 with TRBJ1-5, with 9 bases matching TRBD1. The germline V gene encodes CDR1 KGHSH and CDR2 LQKENI. With V trimmed by 4 bases and J by 7 bases, 5 bases remained unmatched. The CDR3 runs 14 residues. The DNA of the CDR3 is TGTGCCAGCTCACTTCGGGACAGGGACCAGCCCCAGCATTTT. As protein: CASSLRDRDQPQHF.

The chain couples TRBV7-8 to TRBJ2-5; TRBD2 matches 8 bases. CDR3 size: 14 residues. The junction had 9 bases not matched to a gene; V was cut back by 5 bases and J by 7 bases. Germline V gene sequence: CDR1 SGHVS, CDR2 FQNEAQ. As DNA, the CDR3 is TGTGCCAGCAGCCAAGCGGGAGTTAAGGCGACCCAGTACTTC. Encoded protein: CASSQAGVKATQYF.

The chain joins TRBV4-1 to TRBJ2-5; tentative D call: TRBD1 (5 bases). There are 16 residues in the CDR3. Trimming took off 0 bases at V and 2 bases at J, with 13 bases between the two ends. Germline V gives CDR1 MGHRA, CDR2 YSYEKL. The CDR3 DNA sequence: TGCGCCAGCAGCCAAGATCTAGGACAACCTCAAGAGACCCAGTACTTC. Translation: CASSQDLGQPQETQYF.

The V and J genes are TRBV6-1 and TRBJ2-1, with D tentatively TRBD2 (7 bases). The V end lost 1 base, the J end lost 12 bases, and 25 bases lay between the germline ends. This CDR3 contains 17 residues. Germline CDR1 reads MNHNS; CDR2 reads SASEGT. CDR3 protein: CASSEVGGVRIGPWQFF. For the CDR3, the DNA is TGTGCCAGCAGTGAAGTAGGGGGGGTAAGGATAGGACCCTGGCAGTTCTTC.

The V and J genes are TRBV3-1 (or the pseudogene TRBV3-2) and TRBJ2-7; 15 bases map to TRBD2. CDR1 is LGHDT, CDR2 YNNKEL, per germline (reference sequence). This CDR3 has 19 residues. The V gene end was trimmed by 4 bases and the J gene end by 7 bases; junction bases not matched to a gene: 17. CDR3 amino acids: CASSRYPGLAGGQTGEQYF. Here the CDR3 DNA reads TGTGCCAGCAGCCGATATCCGGGACTAGCGGGAGGTCAGACCGGGGAGCAGTACTTC.

The chain combines TRBV7-8 with TRBJ2-7, with 7 bases that match TRBD2. The V segment lost 0 bases and the J segment 5 bases; nucleotides outside the gene matches: 10. The germline CDR1 and CDR2 sequences are SGHVS and FQNEAQ. The CDR3 consists of 16 residues. This CDR3 reads CASSLALVAGQDEQYF. CDR3 nucleotide sequence: TGTGCCAGCAGCTTAGCGCTTGTAGCGGGCCAGGACGAGCAGTACTTC.

The CDR3 nucleotides read TGTGCCAGCAGCCCGGAACTAGCGGGGGCCAGTGAGCAGTTCTTC. Translating gives CASSPELAGASEQFF. The chain carries TRBV9 and TRBJ2-1; 11 bases fit TRBD2. J was trimmed by 9 bases and V by 4 bases; bases with no gene match: 9. CDR1 is SGDLS and CDR2 is YYNGEE in the germline V gene. This CDR3 has 15 residues.

A remark on this clone: An end of the junction does not agree with germline; a read error may underlie this. The chain links TRBV2 to TRBJ1-6; D perhaps matches TRBD1 (5 bases). Germline V gene data show CDR1 as SNHLY and CDR2 as FYNNEI. The CDR3 has 13 amino acids. The CDR3 loop reads CASKKGITSPLHF. The CDR3 DNA reads as TGTGCGAGCAAAAAGGGGATAACCTCACCCCTCCACTTT.

DNA of the CDR3: TGCGCCAGCAGCTTTCGGGACTTCAGAATCACAGATACGCAGTATTTT. It specifies CASSFRDFRITDTQYF. The rearrangement uses TRBV5-1 and TRBJ2-3, with a possible D match to TRBD2 (6 bases). The CDR3 loop spans 16 amino acids. CDR1 and CDR2 from the germline V gene are SGHRS and YFSETQ. V lost 2 bases, J lost 2 bases, and 15 bases lay in between. Variable domain in full (rest from reference TRBV5-1 and TRBJ2-3): KAGVTQTPRYLIKTRGQQVTLSCSPISGHRSVSWYQQTPGQGLQFLFEYFSETQRNKGNFPGRFSGRQFSNSRSEMNVSTLELGDSALYLCASSFRDFRITDTQYFGPGTRLTVL.

The gene calls are TRBV4-3 and TRBJ2-1; D remains unclear. Trimming stripped 2 bases from V and 9 bases from J, with 11 bases between. This CDR3 contains 13 residues. Germline CDR1 is LGHNA and CDR2 is YSLEER. CDR3 DNA sequence: TGCGCCAGCAGCCAAATCTTAGCTAGTGAGCAGTTCTTC. Translated, it gives CASSQILASEQFF.

This sequence joins TRBV28 and TRBJ1-1; D not resolved. Germline-derived CDR1 and CDR2 are MDHEN and SYDVKM. Trimming left V 6 bases short and J 0 bases short, with 11 bases between. The CDR3 is 14 residues long. The CDR3 is CASSPWALNTEAFF. In DNA form, the CDR3 reads TGTGCCAGCAGCCCCTGGGCCCTGAACACTGAAGCTTTCTTT.

This rearrangement joins TRBV5-4 to TRBJ2-2; 12 bases match TRBD2. Germline V lookup: CDR1 SGHNT, CDR2 YYREEE (reference sequence). The ends lost 1 base at V and 6 bases at J; junction bases unmatched: 1. CDR3 length: 15 amino acids. This CDR3 reads CASSLPSGRAGELFF. CDR3 sequence (DNA): TGTGCCAGCAGCTTGCCTAGCGGGAGGGCCGGGGAGCTGTTTTTT.